These 22 T cell receptor beta chains share one sample of origin, sequenced in a study of blood T cell repertoires in COVID-19. This table comes from immunoSEQ multiplex PCR, and its TCRdb copy is limited to in-frame clones, with some not included. The table has approximately 150,000 clones, roughly 87% seen once. Sequenced input: peripheral blood. The origin of the receptors is a woman in her 50s with acute or convalescent COVID-19.

V and J are TRBV11-2 and TRBJ1-4; D call uncertain. This CDR3 spans 14 amino acids. The ends were cut back, 1 base at V and 6 bases at J, with 9 bases in the middle. Per the germline V gene, CDR1 is SGHAT and CDR2 is FQNNGV. CDR3 sequence (DNA): TGTGCCAGCAGCTTAGGTCGCCTAGATGAAAAACTGTTTTTT. It yields the protein CASSLGRLDEKLFF.

V and J are TRBV7-9 and TRBJ2-7; 7 bases agree with TRBD1. V was pared by 5 bases and J by 6 bases, with 13 bases of the junction left unmatched. Germline assignment: CDR1 SEHNR and CDR2 FQNEAQ (reference sequence). The CDR3 is made up of 15 amino acids. The CDR3 bases are TGTGCCAGCAGCGTCATAAAGGGGGCGCTTTCCGAGCAGTACTTC. Protein sequence: CASSVIKGALSEQYF. The full variable domain, with the rest looked up from reference TRBV7-9 and TRBJ2-7, is DTGVSQNPRHKITKRGQNVTFRCDPISEHNRLYWYRQTLGQGPEFLTYFQNEAQLEKSRLLSDRFSAERPKGSFSTLEIQRTEQGDSAMYLCASSVIKGALSEQYFGPGTRLTVT.

The rearrangement joins TRBV5-6 to TRBJ1-1; D unclear. This CDR3 is built from 18 residues. V gave up 1 base and J gave up 0 bases, with 19 bases separating them. Germline V gene data show CDR1 as SGHDT and CDR2 as YYEEEE. CDR3 sequence (DNA): TGTGCCAGCAGCTTGTGGTACGCCATCTATATGGTGAACACTGAAGCTTTCTTT. Protein: CASSLWYAIYMVNTEAFF.

This clone was seen a few times. This chain uses TRBV5-4 with TRBJ1-2; TRBD1 matches at 10 bases. V was pared by 4 bases and J by 4 bases, with 7 bases of the junction left unmatched. CDR3 length: 15 residues. CDR1 is SGHNT and CDR2 is YYREEE in the germline V gene (reference sequence). The CDR3 sequence is CASSPGTGEVYGYTF. The CDR3 DNA reads as TGTGCCAGCAGCCCCGGGACAGGGGAGGTCTATGGCTACACCTTC.

The rearrangement links TRBV18 to TRBJ1-1; possibly TRBD1 for D (6 bases). The CDR3 is 16 residues long. CDR1 KGHSH and CDR2 LQKENI come from the germline V gene. V was cut by 3 bases and J by 0 bases, with 14 bases left in between. The chain's CDR3 is CASSPQTGVMNTEAFF. CDR3 nucleotide sequence: TGTGCCAGCTCACCGCAGACAGGAGTTATGAACACTGAAGCTTTCTTT.

The chain combines TRBV19 with TRBJ2-4, with D perhaps TRBD2 (5 bases). V was trimmed by 0 bases and J by 8 bases, leaving 8 bases between them. This CDR3 is built from 13 residues. The germline gives CDR1 LNHDA, CDR2 SQIVND (reference sequence). The CDR3 nucleotides read TGTGCCAGTAGTATAGACGGGGTGGACATTCAGTACTTC. Translation gives CASSIDGVDIQYF.

The J gene is TRBJ1-1, the V gene TRBV7-3, with D maybe TRBD1 (5 bases). The CDR3 length is 15 residues. The V gene lost 3 bases and the J gene lost 0 bases, with 11 bases spanning the gap. The germline V gene has CDR1 SGHTA and CDR2 FQGTGA. The CDR3 region is CASSLSTVMNTEAFF. As DNA, the CDR3 is TGTGCCAGCAGCTTGTCGACAGTTATGAACACTGAAGCTTTCTTT.

The chain is built from TRBV12-3 or TRBV12-4 and TRBJ1-4; 7 bases match TRBD1. The trim removed 4 bases at V and 8 bases at J, leaving 1 base unmatched. The CDR3 is 12 residues long. Here the CDR3 reads CASSWTGEKLFF. For the CDR3, the DNA is TGTGCCAGCAGTTGGACAGGCGAAAAACTGTTTTTT.

This chain connects TRBV19 to TRBJ2-2, with 8 bases that match TRBD2. Germline assignment: CDR1 LNHDA and CDR2 SQIVND (reference sequence). The CDR3 length is 15 residues. V lost 6 bases to trimming and J lost 5 bases; unmatched junction nucleotides: 8. CDR3: CASRGTSGTTGELFF. The CDR3 coding sequence is TGTGCCAGTAGAGGAACTAGCGGTACTACCGGGGAGCTGTTTTTT.

The V and J genes are TRBV24-1 and TRBJ1-5; no firm D call. The germline CDR1 and CDR2 sequences are KGHDR and SFDVKD. Trimming shortened V by 6 bases and J by 4 bases, and 12 bases separated the two germline ends. The CDR3 is 14 amino acids. The CDR3 bases are TGTGCCACCAGTATGGGTACACTAAATCAGCCCCAGCATTTT. Its protein product is CATSMGTLNQPQHF.

With respect to this clone: Other nucleotide sequences in the sample specify the same CDR3. The chain recombines TRBV5-4 with TRBJ2-7; D is perhaps TRBD1 (5 bases). This CDR3 contains 12 residues. The V end was cut by 3 bases, the J end by 3 bases, with 7 bases between. CDR1 and CDR2 (germline): SGHNT, YYREEE (reference sequence). The CDR3 DNA is TGTGCCAGCAGCTCCGACAGCTACGAGCAGTACTTC. It is translated as CASSSDSYEQYF.

The chain recombines TRBV12-5 with TRBJ2-1; 7 bases are a match to TRBD2. This CDR3 region has 14 residues. The junction had 11 bases not matched to a gene; V was cut back by 7 bases and J by 8 bases. Germline assignment: CDR1 LGHNT and CDR2 FRNRAP. CDR3 in amino acids: CASVGTIRIYEQFF. CDR3 in DNA: TGTGCTAGTGTTGGGACTATCCGCATCTATGAGCAGTTCTTC.

Only one count was recorded for this clone. The V gene is TRBV6-5, the J gene TRBJ1-1; D perhaps matches TRBD1 (5 bases). Germline assignment: CDR1 MNHEY and CDR2 SVGAGI. The CDR3 loop spans 13 amino acids. The ends were cut back, 3 bases at V and 4 bases at J, with 9 bases in the middle. CDR3 loop: CASSYRGGTEAFF. CDR3 sequence (DNA): TGTGCCAGCAGTTATCGGGGGGGCACTGAAGCTTTCTTT.

The rearrangement uses TRBV30 and TRBJ1-5; TRBD1 matches at 7 bases. Trimming removed 2 bases from V and 2 bases from J; junction bases left unmatched: 3. This CDR3 comprises 14 residues. From germline, CDR1 is GTSNPN and CDR2 SVGIG (reference sequence). CDR3 protein: CAWSKGAGNQPQHF. DNA for the CDR3: TGTGCCTGGAGTAAGGGGGCGGGCAATCAGCCCCAGCATTTT.

This chain joins TRBV7-9 and TRBJ1-6; D is uncertain. The CDR3 extends over 12 amino acids. V was cut by 1 base and J by 10 bases, with 5 bases left in between. Germline values: CDR1 SEHNR, CDR2 FQNEAQ (reference sequence). The CDR3 region has the DNA TGTGCCAGCAGCTTAGGCGGCTCACCCCTCCACTTT. Amino acid sequence: CASSLGGSPLHF.

The V and J genes are TRBV7-9 and TRBJ1-1; no firm D call. Between the trimmed V and J ends, which lost 5 bases and 3 bases, there was a span of 10 bases. CDR1 is SEHNR, CDR2 FQNEAQ, per germline (reference sequence). The CDR3 is 13 residues long. The CDR3, as DNA: TGTGCCAGCAGCCCCCTGGCCGACACTGAAGCTTTCTTT. Protein product: CASSPLADTEAFF.

The chain links TRBV6-5 to TRBJ2-5, with 10 bases fitting TRBD2. This CDR3 spans 14 amino acids. V shed 6 bases, J shed 5 bases, and the junction held 6 bases outside the gene matches. Germline-derived CDR1 and CDR2 are MNHEY and SVGAGI. The CDR3 is CASSVLAGVETQYF. DNA for the CDR3: TGTGCCAGCAGCGTCCTAGCGGGGGTGGAGACCCAGTACTTC.

This chain uses TRBV7-5 with TRBJ1-1; the table calls TRBD1, which could not be checked here. TRBV7-5 has pseudogene status. The CDR3 loop spans 14 amino acids. The CDR3 sequence: CVRSLEWDREDAFF. CDR3 bases: TGTGTCAGAAGCTTAGAATGGGACAGGGAGGACGCTTTCTTT.

The chain combines TRBV6-5 with TRBJ1-1; no clear D. The V gene lost 0 bases and the J gene lost 0 bases, with 8 bases spanning the gap. The CDR3 consists of 15 residues. Per the germline V gene, CDR1 is MNHEY and CDR2 is SVGAGI. The CDR3 sequence: CASSYSDTMNTEAFF. For the CDR3, the DNA is TGTGCCAGCAGTTACTCTGACACCATGAACACTGAAGCTTTCTTT.

The rearrangement uses TRBV6-5 and TRBJ2-7, with D possibly matching TRBD1 (6 bases). Germline CDR1 is MNHEY and CDR2 is SVGAGI. Trimming took 11 bases from V and 2 from J, leaving 10 bases between them. This CDR3 spans 11 amino acids. This CDR3 reads CACGQTYEQYF. The CDR3 DNA follows: TGTGCCTGCGGACAGACCTACGAGCAGTACTTC.

The chain couples TRBV11-2 to TRBJ1-2, with D unclear. CDR3 size: 14 residues. The V gene lost 5 bases and the J gene lost 8 bases, with 18 bases spanning the gap. Germline loops: CDR1 SGHAT, CDR2 FQNNGV. CDR3 region: CASSTYTPFEGYTF. The CDR3 nucleotides read TGTGCCAGCAGCACCTATACCCCTTTCGAGGGCTACACCTTC.

The rearrangement uses TRBV6-5 and TRBJ1-1; unclear D gene. CDR3 length: 14 amino acids. V was cut by 8 bases and J by 0 bases, with 13 bases left in between. CDR1 and CDR2 from the germline V gene are MNHEY and SVGAGI. CDR3 DNA sequence: TGTGCCAGCGCTTTGGGAGAGATGAACACTGAAGCTTTCTTT. The encoded protein is CASALGEMNTEAFF.